This passage covers 25 T cell receptor beta chains from one sample sequenced in a study of blood T cell repertoires in COVID-19. Sequenced by immunoSEQ multiplex PCR; TCRdb stores in-frame clones only, minus some. The data hold 55,000 to 85,000 clones, with around 85% observed a single time. Sequencing was performed on peripheral blood. The receptors come from a human donor in a cohort sampled during active COVID-19.

The chain carries TRBV4-1 and TRBJ2-7; 15 bases fit TRBD2. V trimming: 4 bases; J trimming: 7 bases; junction bases outside the gene matches: 14. Germline V gene sequence: CDR1 MGHRA, CDR2 YSYEKL. CDR3 length: 18 amino acids. Here the CDR3 reads CASSRDGTSGGFPGEQYF. The CDR3 DNA follows: TGCGCCAGCAGCCGAGACGGGACTAGCGGGGGGTTCCCGGGGGAGCAGTACTTC.

The chain employs TRBV3-1 (or the pseudogene TRBV3-2) and TRBJ1-3; D is ambiguous. V was pared by 1 base and J by 0 bases, with 10 bases between. CDR3 length: 16 residues. Germline CDR1 reads LGHDT; CDR2 reads YNNKEL (reference sequence). DNA of the CDR3: TGTGCCAGCAGCCAAGTGCAGTCAAGCTCTGGAAACACCATATATTTT. Encoded protein: CASSQVQSSSGNTIYF.

This sequence joins TRBV3-1 (or the pseudogene TRBV3-2) and TRBJ2-3, with D possibly matching TRBD2 (6 bases). V dropped 1 base and J dropped 2 bases, with 7 bases sitting between them. Germline V gene data show CDR1 as LGHDT and CDR2 as YNNKEL (reference sequence). The CDR3 consists of 14 residues. In DNA, the CDR3 is TGTGCCAGCAGCCAAGGCGGGAACACAGATACGCAGTATTTT. It translates to CASSQGGNTDTQYF.

This chain connects TRBV4-1 to TRBJ1-2, with unresolved D. From germline, CDR1 is MGHRA and CDR2 YSYEKL. This CDR3 is built from 15 residues. V dropped 1 base and J dropped 3 bases, with 12 bases sitting between them. CDR3 sequence: CASSQVQAPDYGYTF. In nucleotides, the CDR3 is TGCGCCAGCAGCCAAGTGCAGGCCCCGGACTATGGCTACACCTTC.

This clone has a single count. V gene TRBV28 combines with J gene TRBJ2-7; TRBD1 might be the D (5 bases). CDR1 is MDHEN, CDR2 SYDVKM, per germline. Trimming pared 5 bases from V and 5 bases from J, leaving 22 bases between. The length of the CDR3 is 16 residues. The CDR3 here is CASSPQTDPNLDEQYF. The CDR3 DNA reads TGTGCCAGCAGTCCACAGACAGATCCCAACCTGGACGAGCAGTACTTC.

The chain is built from TRBV6-1 and TRBJ1-5; 9 nucleotides align to TRBD1. Germline loops: CDR1 MNHNS, CDR2 SASEGT. This CDR3 spans 17 amino acids. The V gene end was trimmed by 3 bases and the J gene end by 4 bases; junction bases not matched to a gene: 10. The CDR3 DNA follows: TGTGCCAGCAGTGAGTCCGGGACAGGGTGGGCGAATCAGCCCCAGCATTTT. Protein product: CASSESGTGWANQPQHF.

The rearrangement links TRBV5-6 to TRBJ1-1; possibly TRBD1 for D (5 bases). The germline V gene has CDR1 SGHDT and CDR2 YYEEEE. CDR3 size: 15 residues. Trimming left V 1 base short and J 7 bases short, with 17 bases between. The CDR3 loop reads CASSLYLPGRIEAFF. The CDR3 DNA follows: TGTGCCAGCAGCTTGTATTTACCAGGGAGGATTGAAGCTTTCTTT.

V gene TRBV10-2 combines with J gene TRBJ1-1; TRBD1 aligns across 8 bases. The CDR3 runs to 14 residues. Germline values: CDR1 WSHSY, CDR2 SAAADI. Losses at the gene ends were 6 bases for V and 5 bases for J; bases not matched to a gene: 8. As DNA, the CDR3 is TGCGCCAGCAGACCCTCCAGGGGGCGAACTGAAGCTTTCTTT. Protein: CASRPSRGRTEAFF.

The chain joins TRBV18 to TRBJ1-2; 8 bases match TRBD1. This CDR3 has 14 residues. Germline trimming cut 6 bases from V and 5 bases from J; bases unmatched to any gene: 8. From germline, CDR1 is KGHSH and CDR2 LQKENI. The chain's CDR3 is CASSPAGGRYGYTF. The CDR3 nucleotides are TGTGCCAGCTCCCCGGCAGGGGGCAGGTATGGCTACACCTTC.

This sequence joins TRBV7-4 and TRBJ1-5; tentatively, D is TRBD1 (6 bases). Deletions cut 2 bases from V and 0 bases from J, with 11 bases between. This CDR3 spans 16 amino acids. From germline, CDR1 is SGHVT and CDR2 SQSDAQ. In nucleotides, the CDR3 is TGTGCCAGCAGCTTAAACAGGGCCCCTAGCAATCAGCCCCAGCATTTT. Translated, it gives CASSLNRAPSNQPQHF. Variable domain in full (rest from reference TRBV7-4 and TRBJ1-5): GAGVSQSPRYKVAKRGRDVALRCDSISGHVTLYWYRQTLGQGSEVLTYSQSDAQRDKSGRPSGRFSAERPERSVSTLKIQRTEQGDSAVYLCASSLNRAPSNQPQHFGDGTRLSIL.

This CDR3 is CASSLAYGLRLYTGELFF. In DNA, the CDR3 is TGTGCCAGCAGCTTAGCTTACGGTCTTAGACTCTACACCGGGGAGCTGTTTTTT. The chain joins TRBV7-2 to TRBJ2-2, with no clear D. The CDR3 totals 18 residues. V shed 0 bases and J shed 3 bases, with 17 bases lying between them. Per the germline V gene, CDR1 is SGHTA and CDR2 is FQGNSA.

The rearrangement uses TRBV7-2 and TRBJ2-3, with a possible D match to TRBD1 (6 bases). This CDR3 is 15 amino acids long. The V gene lost 2 bases and the J gene lost 0 bases, with 9 bases spanning the gap. The V gene's germline CDR1 is SGHTA and CDR2 FQGNSA. In DNA form, the CDR3 reads TGTGCCAGCAGCTTACAGGGGCGCAGCACAGATACGCAGTATTTT. Its translation: CASSLQGRSTDTQYF. The full variable domain, in which reference TRBV7-2 and TRBJ2-3 provide the parts outside the CDR3, is GAGVSQSPSNKVTEKGKDVELRCDPISGHTALYWYRQSLGQGLEFLIYFQGNSAPDKSGLPSDRFSAERTGGSVSTLTIQRTQQEDSAVYLCASSLQGRSTDTQYFGPGTRLTVL.

The V call is TRBV19, the J call TRBJ2-3; D unclear. Germline V CDR1 and CDR2: LNHDA, SQIVND (reference sequence). V lost 3 bases to trimming and J lost 2 bases, with 12 bases between them. The CDR3 totals 15 residues. The CDR3 region is CASSISGYYTDTQYF. Here the CDR3 DNA reads TGTGCCAGTAGTATTTCCGGGTACTACACAGATACGCAGTATTTT.

The V gene is TRBV15, the J gene TRBJ2-4; D is possibly TRBD2 (5 bases). The CDR3 has 15 residues. CDR1 and CDR2 from the germline V gene are LNHNV and YYDKDF (reference sequence). V gave up 0 bases and J gave up 6 bases, with 12 bases separating them. Written as DNA, the CDR3 is TGTGCCACCAGCAGAGACCGGGAACCGATAAACATTCAGTACTTC. It specifies CATSRDREPINIQYF. The complete variable domain, with remaining parts taken from reference TRBV15 and TRBJ2-4, reads DAMVIQNPRYQVTQFGKPVTLSCSQTLNHNVMYWYQQKSSQAPKLLFHYYDKDFNNEADTPDNFQSRRPNTSFCFLDIRSPGLGDTAMYLCATSRDREPINIQYFGAGTRLSVL.

The chain links TRBV27 to TRBJ2-7; tentatively, D is TRBD1 (6 bases). V shed 5 bases and J shed 7 bases, with 12 bases lying between them. Germline values: CDR1 MNHEY, CDR2 SMNVEV (reference sequence). The CDR3 has 12 amino acids. The DNA of the CDR3 is TGTGCCAGCAGTCTCCTAGGGGGTGAGCAGTACTTC. Its translation is CASSLLGGEQYF.

J is TRBJ1-2 and V is TRBV19, with a tentative D call TRBD1 (5 bases). Germline assignment: CDR1 LNHDA and CDR2 SQIVND (reference sequence). Trimming pared 9 bases from V and 5 bases from J, leaving 16 bases between. CDR3 length: 13 residues. This chain's CDR3 is CASDQGGGYGYTF. The CDR3 DNA reads as TGTGCCAGCGATCAGGGCGGGGGATATGGCTACACCTTC. The entire variable domain, with the rest obtained from reference TRBV19 and TRBJ1-2, is as follows: DGGITQSPKYLFRKEGQNVTLSCEQNLNHDAMYWYRQDPGQGLRLIYYSQIVNDFQKGDIAEGYSVSREKKESFPLTVTSAQKNPTAFYLCASDQGGGYGYTFGSGTRLTVV.

V gene TRBV7-8 combines with J gene TRBJ2-5; TRBD1 aligns across 8 bases. CDR1 is SGHVS, CDR2 FQNEAQ, per germline. The V segment lost 4 bases and the J segment 4 bases; nucleotides outside the gene matches: 11. The CDR3 extends over 16 amino acids. CDR3 nucleotide sequence: TGTGCCAGCAGCTCCCGGACAGGGAATTCTGGAGAGACCCAGTACTTC. It specifies CASSSRTGNSGETQYF.

This chain joins TRBV28 and TRBJ1-6; tentative D call: TRBD1 (6 bases). The CDR3 length is 15 residues. The V end lost 5 bases, the J end lost 7 bases, and 15 bases lay between the germline ends. CDR1 is MDHEN and CDR2 is SYDVKM in the germline V gene. DNA for the CDR3: TGTGCCAGCAGTCTTTATCAGGGGAACAATTCACCCCTCCACTTT. The encoded protein is CASSLYQGNNSPLHF. Drawing the rest from reference TRBV28 and TRBJ1-6, the complete variable domain is DVKVTQSSRYLVKRTGEKVFLECVQDMDHENMFWYRQDPGLGLRLIYFSYDVKMKEKGDIPEGYSVSREKKERFSLILESASTNQTSMYLCASSLYQGNNSPLHFGNGTRLTVT.

This chain links TRBV9 with TRBJ2-1, with D uncertain. Germline values: CDR1 SGDLS, CDR2 YYNGEE. The V gene lost 1 base and the J gene lost 3 bases, with 5 bases spanning the gap. CDR3 length equals 13 residues. For the CDR3, the DNA is TGTGCCAGCAGCGTATCAGACTACAATGAGCAGTTCTTC. Protein: CASSVSDYNEQFF.

The chain combines TRBV7-8 with TRBJ1-1; 7 nucleotides line up with TRBD1. The V segment lost 2 bases and the J segment 1 base; nucleotides outside the gene matches: 4. The CDR3 is 15 amino acids. Germline CDR1 is SGHVS and CDR2 is FQNEAQ. CDR3 nucleotides: TGTGCCAGCAGCTTAAGGGGACAGACGAACACTGAAGCTTTCTTT. Translated: CASSLRGQTNTEAFF.

The rearrangement uses TRBV27 and TRBJ1-2; 9 nucleotides align to TRBD1. Germline CDR1 and CDR2: MNHEY and SMNVEV (reference sequence). V shed 4 bases, J shed 4 bases, and the junction held 13 bases outside the gene matches. The CDR3 spans 17 residues. For the CDR3, the DNA is TGTGCCAGCAGTTCGACAGGGGGAAGCCCTACTAGCTATGGCTACACCTTC. Protein: CASSSTGGSPTSYGYTF.

The chain couples TRBV18 to TRBJ1-2; 8 bases fit TRBD1. J gave up 2 bases and V 5 bases, and 7 bases lay outside the gene matches. This CDR3 comprises 15 residues. The germline V gene encodes CDR1 KGHSH and CDR2 LQKENI. The CDR3 protein is CASSSTRGLNYGYTF. The CDR3 bases are TGTGCCAGCTCATCGACCAGGGGGCTAAACTATGGCTACACCTTC.

The chain combines TRBV24-1 with TRBJ2-7, with a possible D match to TRBD2 (6 bases). The CDR3 is made up of 16 amino acids. V was cut by 2 bases and J by 0 bases, with 13 bases left in between. The germline gives CDR1 KGHDR, CDR2 SFDVKD. The CDR3 DNA reads as TGTGCCACCAGTGATTCGCCGGGAGAGAGCTCCTACGAGCAGTACTTC. Its translation: CATSDSPGESSYEQYF.

The rearrangement joins TRBV27 to TRBJ1-5, with a possible D match to TRBD1 (5 bases). In germline, CDR1 is MNHEY, CDR2 SMNVEV (reference sequence). Trimming pared 6 bases from V and 6 bases from J, leaving 12 bases between. CDR3 size: 13 residues. The CDR3 nucleotides are TGTGCCAGCAGAGGGGATGAAAGTCAGCCCCAGCATTTT. It encodes CASRGDESQPQHF.

The gene calls are TRBV2 and TRBJ2-2; D is ambiguous. The germline CDR1 and CDR2 sequences are SNHLY and FYNNEI. CDR3 size: 12 residues. V was clipped by 3 bases and J by 4 bases, with 3 bases between them. CDR3 amino acids: CASSEATGELFF. In DNA, the CDR3 is TGTGCCAGCAGTGAGGCCACCGGGGAGCTGTTTTTT.